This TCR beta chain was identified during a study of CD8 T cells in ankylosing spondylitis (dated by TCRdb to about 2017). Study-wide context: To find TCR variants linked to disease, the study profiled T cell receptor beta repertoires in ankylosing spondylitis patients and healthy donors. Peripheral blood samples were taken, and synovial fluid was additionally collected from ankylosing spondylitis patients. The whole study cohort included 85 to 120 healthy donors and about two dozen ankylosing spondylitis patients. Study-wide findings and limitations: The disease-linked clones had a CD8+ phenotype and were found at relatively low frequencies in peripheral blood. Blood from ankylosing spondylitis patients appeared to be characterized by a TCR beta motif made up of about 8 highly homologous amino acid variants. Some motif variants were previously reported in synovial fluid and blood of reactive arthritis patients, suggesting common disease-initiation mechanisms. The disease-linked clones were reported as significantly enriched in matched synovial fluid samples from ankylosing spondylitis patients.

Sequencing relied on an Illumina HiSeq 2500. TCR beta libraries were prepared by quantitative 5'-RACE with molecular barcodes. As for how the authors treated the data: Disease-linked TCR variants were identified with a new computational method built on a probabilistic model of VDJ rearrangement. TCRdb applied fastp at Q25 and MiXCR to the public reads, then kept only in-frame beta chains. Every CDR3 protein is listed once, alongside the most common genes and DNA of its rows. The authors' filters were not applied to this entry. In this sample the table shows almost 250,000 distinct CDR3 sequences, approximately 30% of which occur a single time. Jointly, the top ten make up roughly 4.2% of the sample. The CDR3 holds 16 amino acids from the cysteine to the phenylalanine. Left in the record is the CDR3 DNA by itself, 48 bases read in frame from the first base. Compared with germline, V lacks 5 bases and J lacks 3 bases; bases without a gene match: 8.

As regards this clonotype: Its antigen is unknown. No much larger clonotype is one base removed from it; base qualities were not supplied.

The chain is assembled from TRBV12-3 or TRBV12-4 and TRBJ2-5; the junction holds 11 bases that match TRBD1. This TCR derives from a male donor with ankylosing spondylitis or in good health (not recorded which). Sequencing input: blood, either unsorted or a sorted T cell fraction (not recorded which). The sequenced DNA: TGTGCCAGCAGTCCGACGGGACAGGGGGGGAAAGAGACCCAGTACTTC. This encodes CASSPTGQGGKETQYF.